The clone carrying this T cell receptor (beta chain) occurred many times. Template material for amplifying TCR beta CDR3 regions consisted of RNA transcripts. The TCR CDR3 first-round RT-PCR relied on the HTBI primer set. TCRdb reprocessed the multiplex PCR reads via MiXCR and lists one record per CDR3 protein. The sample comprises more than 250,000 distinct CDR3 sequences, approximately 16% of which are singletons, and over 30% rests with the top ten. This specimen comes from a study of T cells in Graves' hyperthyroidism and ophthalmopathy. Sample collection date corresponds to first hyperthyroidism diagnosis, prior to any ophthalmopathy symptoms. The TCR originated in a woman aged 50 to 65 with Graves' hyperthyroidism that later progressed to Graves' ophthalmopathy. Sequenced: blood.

The CDR3 coding sequence is TGCAGTGCCCCACCAAGGACAGGATCCAATGAGCAGTTCTTC. Translation: CSAPPRTGSNEQFF. V is TRBV20-1 and J is TRBJ2-1; 7 bases match TRBD1. V lost 6 bases, J lost 6 bases, and 11 bases stayed unmatched. The CDR3 sequence is 14 residues long. Germline CDR1 reads DFQATT; CDR2 reads SNEGSKA (reference sequence).